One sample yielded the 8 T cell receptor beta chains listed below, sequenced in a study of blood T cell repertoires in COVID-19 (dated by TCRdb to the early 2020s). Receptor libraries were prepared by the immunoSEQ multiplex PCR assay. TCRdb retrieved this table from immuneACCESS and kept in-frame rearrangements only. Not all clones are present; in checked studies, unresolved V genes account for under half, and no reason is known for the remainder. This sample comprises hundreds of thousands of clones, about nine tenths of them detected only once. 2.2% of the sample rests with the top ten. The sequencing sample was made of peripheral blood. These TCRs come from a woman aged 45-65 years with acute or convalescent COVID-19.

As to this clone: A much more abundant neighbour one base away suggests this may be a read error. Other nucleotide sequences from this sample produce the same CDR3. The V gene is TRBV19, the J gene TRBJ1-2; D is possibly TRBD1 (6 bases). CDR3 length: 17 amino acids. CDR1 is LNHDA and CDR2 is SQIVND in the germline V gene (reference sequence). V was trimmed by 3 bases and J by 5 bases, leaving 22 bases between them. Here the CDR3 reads CASSISPGGGDPYGYTF. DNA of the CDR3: TGTGCCAGTAGTATCTCCCCCGGTGGGGGCGACCCATATGGCTACACCTTC.

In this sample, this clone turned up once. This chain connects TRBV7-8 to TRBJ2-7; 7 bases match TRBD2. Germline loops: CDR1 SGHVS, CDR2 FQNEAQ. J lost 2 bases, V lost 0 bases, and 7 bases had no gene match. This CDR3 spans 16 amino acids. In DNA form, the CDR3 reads TGTGCCAGCAGCTTAGCGCAAAGCGGGGAGCCCTACGAGCAGTACTTC. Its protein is CASSLAQSGEPYEQYF.

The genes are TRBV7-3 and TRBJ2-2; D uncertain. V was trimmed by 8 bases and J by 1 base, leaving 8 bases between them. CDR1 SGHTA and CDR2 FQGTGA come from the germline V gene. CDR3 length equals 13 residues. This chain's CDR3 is CASAEVNTGELFF. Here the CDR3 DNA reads TGTGCCAGCGCCGAGGTGAACACCGGGGAGCTGTTTTTT.

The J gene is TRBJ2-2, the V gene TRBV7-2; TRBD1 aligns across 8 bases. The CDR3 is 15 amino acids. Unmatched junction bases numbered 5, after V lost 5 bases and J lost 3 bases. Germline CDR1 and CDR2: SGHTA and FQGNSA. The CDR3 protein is CASSAHRGYTGELFF. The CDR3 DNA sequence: TGTGCCAGCAGCGCCCACAGGGGGTACACCGGGGAGCTGTTTTTT.

The CDR3 DNA follows: TGTGCCGGTAATAGACAGGGGAGTTCTGGGGCCAACGTCCTGACTTTC. As protein: CAGNRQGSSGANVLTF. The chain employs TRBV19 and TRBJ2-6, with TRBD1 matching 8 bases. The CDR3 is 16 amino acids. J was trimmed by 1 base and V by 11 bases; bases with no gene match: 10. Germline values: CDR1 LNHDA, CDR2 SQIVND (reference sequence).

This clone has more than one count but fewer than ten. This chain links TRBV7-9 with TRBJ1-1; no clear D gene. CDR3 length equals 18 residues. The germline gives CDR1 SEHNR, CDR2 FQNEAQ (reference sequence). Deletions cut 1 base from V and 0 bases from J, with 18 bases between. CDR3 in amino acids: CASSLVGREGYLNTEAFF. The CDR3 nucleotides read TGTGCCAGCAGCTTAGTCGGGCGGGAAGGGTATCTGAACACTGAAGCTTTCTTT.

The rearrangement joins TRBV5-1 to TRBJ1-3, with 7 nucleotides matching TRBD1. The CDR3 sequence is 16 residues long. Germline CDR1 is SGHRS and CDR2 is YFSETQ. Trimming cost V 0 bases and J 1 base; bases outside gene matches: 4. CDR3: CASSLATGASGNTIYF. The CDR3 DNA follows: TGCGCCAGCAGCTTGGCTACAGGGGCATCTGGAAACACCATATATTTT.

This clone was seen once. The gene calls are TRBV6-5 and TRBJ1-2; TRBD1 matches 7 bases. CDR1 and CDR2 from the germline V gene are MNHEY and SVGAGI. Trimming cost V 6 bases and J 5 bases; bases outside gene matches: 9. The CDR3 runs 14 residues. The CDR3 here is CASSRPGQTYGYTF. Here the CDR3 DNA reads TGTGCCAGCAGCAGGCCGGGACAGACGTATGGCTACACCTTC.